The rows below give T cell receptor beta chains drawn from one sample of a study of response to subunit inactivated influenza vaccine. TCRdb reanalysed the RT-PCR reads using MiXCR and keeps one entry per CDR3 protein. The data contain hundreds of thousands of distinct CDR3 sequences, approximately 13% of them singletons. The sequencing used PBMCs from blood, collected 40 to 50 days after vaccination. These receptor sequences come from a man aged 45 to 65 who received an inactivated influenza vaccine. CDR3s include the opening cysteine and the closing phenylalanine or tryptophan. D genes are given only for firm matches. Size tells how often a clone was seen (once, few, many) or the class of an expanded clone, and some rows leave it out.

few,16,TRBD2,TRBJ2-3,TRBV5-8,CASSLSGTSDPDTQYF,TGTGCCAGCAGCTTATCCGGGACTAGCGACCCAGATACGCAGTATTTT
.,10,.,TRBJ1-2,TRBV20-1,CSAPVGSYTF,TGCAGTGCTCCCGTAGGGAGCTACACCTTC
few,19,TRBD2,TRBJ2-3,TRBV10-3,CAISVRAWNGRVSTDTQYF,TGTGCCATCAGTGTCCGGGCCTGGAACGGGAGGGTTAGCACAGATACGCAGTATTTT
few,11,.,TRBJ1-1,TRBV29-1,CSVARVAEAFF,TGCAGCGTTGCCAGGGTTGCTGAAGCTTTCTTT
.,14,TRBD1,TRBJ2-7,TRBV5-1,CASSIWTGGYEQYF,TGCGCCAGCAGCATCTGGACAGGCGGCTACGAGCAGTACTTC
.,17,TRBD2,TRBJ2-1,TRBV12-3/TRBV12-4,CASSLSVAGGHGNEQFF,TGTGCCAGCAGTTTATCCGTTGCGGGGGGGCATGGGAATGAGCAGTTCTTC
.,16,TRBD1,TRBJ2-7,TRBV7-9,CASSRFGRDRTYEQYF,TGTGCCAGCAGCCGTTTCGGACGGGACAGGACCTACGAGCAGTACTTC
.,13,.,TRBJ2-7,TRBV12-3/TRBV12-4,CASSESGGGEQYF,TGTGCCAGCAGCGAATCGGGTGGCGGGGAGCAGTACTTC
.,16,.,TRBJ1-5,TRBV6-7,CASSYSATASGQPQHF,TGTGCCAGCAGTTACTCGGCGACAGCCTCAGGGCAGCCCCAGCATTTT
.,14,TRBD1,TRBJ1-1,TRBV4-3,CASSPQGGLTEAFF,TGCGCCAGCAGCCCTCAGGGGGGGCTCACTGAAGCTTTCTTT
.,15,TRBD2,TRBJ2-7,TRBV2,CASSDALAGYYEQYF,TGTGCCAGCAGTGATGCTCTAGCGGGATACTACGAGCAGTACTTC
many,19,TRBD2,TRBJ2-1,TRBV4-1,CASSQVFTSGGVVYNEQFF,TGCGCCAGCAGCCAAGTCTTCACCAGCGGGGGGGTCGTATACAATGAGCAGTTCTTC
many,18,.,TRBJ2-3,TRBV28,CASSLGGWWNVSTDTQYF,TGTGCCAGCAGTTTAGGCGGTTGGTGGAACGTTAGCACAGATACGCAGTATTTT
few,15,.,TRBJ2-1,TRBV5-4,CASSSGPARDNEQFF,TGTGCCAGCAGCTCCGGACCCGCCCGGGACAATGAGCAGTTCTTC
once,14,.,TRBJ1-6,TRBV11-2,CASSYDSHNSPLHF,TGTGCCAGCAGCTACGACAGTCATAATTCACCCCTCCACTTT
few,14,.,TRBJ1-2,TRBV4-1,CASSQDWQGHGYTF,TGCGCCAGCAGCCAAGATTGGCAGGGACATGGCTACACCTTC
.,16,.,TRBJ2-7,TRBV7-2,CASSFEPSTYSYEQYF,TGTGCCAGCAGCTTTGAGCCCAGCACTTACTCCTACGAGCAGTACTTC
few,15,TRBD2,TRBJ2-7,TRBV7-2,CASSLTSGGAYEQYF,TGTGCCAGCAGCTTGACTAGCGGGGGGGCCTACGAGCAGTACTTC
many,15,TRBD2,TRBJ2-3,TRBV20-1,CSARIAGESTDTQYF,TGCAGTGCAAGAATAGCGGGGGAAAGCACAGATACGCAGTATTTT
few,15,TRBD1,TRBJ2-2,TRBV7-9,CASRRQGSNTGELFF,TGTGCCAGCAGGCGACAGGGCTCGAACACCGGGGAGCTGTTTTTT
.,14,.,TRBJ1-6,TRBV5-5,CVSSTGTEDSPLHF,TGTGTCAGCAGCACGGGGACGGAGGATTCACCCCTCCACTTT
few,14,TRBD1,TRBJ1-4,TRBV12-3/TRBV12-4,CASSFRDSNEKLFF,TGTGCCAGCAGTTTTCGGGACAGTAATGAAAAACTGTTTTTT
.,15,.,TRBJ1-1,TRBV5-6,CASSLSPPENTEAFF,TGTGCCAGCAGCTTGTCTCCTCCGGAGAACACTGAAGCTTTCTTT
few,15,.,TRBJ2-7,TRBV29-1,CSVRFDRLGSYEQYF,TGCAGCGTTCGCTTCGACCGATTAGGGTCCTACGAGCAGTACTTC
few,16,.,TRBJ2-5,TRBV4-2,CASSQASGTLQETQYF,TGTGCCAGCAGCCAAGCCTCCGGGACTCTCCAAGAGACCCAGTACTTC
.,13,TRBD2,TRBJ2-2,TRBV12-3/TRBV12-4,CASGLGGAGELFF,TGTGCCAGCGGGCTCGGGGGGGCCGGGGAGCTGTTTTTT
few,13,.,TRBJ2-6,TRBV28,CACHGSGANVLTF,TGTGCCTGTCATGGCTCTGGGGCCAACGTCCTGACTTTC
few,12,.,TRBJ2-5,TRBV12-3/TRBV12-4,CASRDLGETQYF,TGTGCCAGCAGGGACTTGGGAGAGACCCAGTACTTC
many,13,.,TRBJ2-7,TRBV29-1,CSVAQGGSYEQYF,TGCAGCGTGGCCCAGGGGGGTTCCTACGAGCAGTACTTC
few,17,TRBD2,TRBJ2-7,TRBV5-6,CASSSTEGLAGSYEQYF,TGTGCCAGCAGCTCTACAGAGGGACTAGCGGGATCCTACGAGCAGTACTTC
.,16,.,TRBJ2-3,TRBV4-3,CASSQDWGTSTDTQYF,TGCGCCAGCAGCCAAGATTGGGGGACAAGCACAGATACGCAGTATTTT
.,14,.,TRBJ2-3,TRBV12-3/TRBV12-4,CASSFVGGTDTQYF,TGTGCCAGCAGTTTTGTGGGGGGCACAGATACGCAGTATTTT
.,16,TRBD1,TRBJ2-1,TRBV10-1,CASSDPGQEVTNEQFF,TGCGCCAGCAGCGACCCGGGACAGGAGGTAACGAATGAGCAGTTCTTC
few,17,TRBD1,TRBJ1-3,TRBV5-1,CASSSGTVLSSGNTIYF,TGCGCCAGCAGCTCCGGGACAGTCTTGAGCTCTGGAAACACCATATATTTT
.,15,TRBD1,TRBJ2-2,TRBV5-5,CASSLDRGMAGELFF,TGTGCCAGCAGCTTGGACAGGGGGATGGCCGGGGAGCTGTTTTTT
few,16,.,TRBJ2-1,TRBV7-2,CASSQRPAETGNEQFF,TGTGCCAGCAGCCAAAGACCAGCGGAGACGGGCAATGAGCAGTTCTTC
.,16,TRBD2,TRBJ2-3,TRBV12-3/TRBV12-4,CASSRGRDYDTDTQYF,TGTGCCAGCAGCCGCGGTCGGGACTACGACACAGATACGCAGTATTTT
few,18,.,TRBJ2-6,TRBV18,CASSPPARFLSGANVLTF,TGTGCCAGCTCACCACCAGCAAGATTCCTCTCTGGGGCCAACGTCCTGACTTTC
.,14,.,TRBJ2-3,TRBV11-2,CASELTGASDTQYF,TGTGCCAGCGAACTTACTGGGGCTTCAGATACGCAGTATTTT
.,15,.,TRBJ1-1,TRBV12-3/TRBV12-4,CASSFEGRSNTEAFF,TGTGCCAGCAGTTTCGAGGGAAGGTCAAACACCGAAGCTTTCTTT
.,14,.,TRBJ2-1,TRBV12-3/TRBV12-4,CASSSGTINNEQFF,TGTGCCAGCAGTTCCGGGACGATAAACAATGAGCAGTTCTTC
.,15,.,TRBJ1-2,TRBV4-2,CASSQEAREFYGYTF,TGTGCCAGCAGCCAAGAGGCGAGGGAGTTCTATGGCTACACCTTC